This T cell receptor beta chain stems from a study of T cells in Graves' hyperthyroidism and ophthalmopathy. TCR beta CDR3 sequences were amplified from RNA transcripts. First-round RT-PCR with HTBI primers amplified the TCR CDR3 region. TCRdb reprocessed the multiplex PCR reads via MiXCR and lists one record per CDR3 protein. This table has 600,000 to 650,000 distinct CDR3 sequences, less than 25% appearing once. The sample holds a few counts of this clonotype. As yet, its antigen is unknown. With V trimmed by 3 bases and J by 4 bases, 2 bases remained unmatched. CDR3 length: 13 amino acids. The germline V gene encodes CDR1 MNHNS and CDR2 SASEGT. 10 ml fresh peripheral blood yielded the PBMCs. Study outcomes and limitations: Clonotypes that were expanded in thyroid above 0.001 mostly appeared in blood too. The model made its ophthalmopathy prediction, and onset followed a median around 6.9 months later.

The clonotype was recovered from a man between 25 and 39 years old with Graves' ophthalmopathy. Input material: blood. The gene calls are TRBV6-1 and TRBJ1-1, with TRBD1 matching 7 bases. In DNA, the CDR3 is TGTGCCAGCAGTGACTACAGGGGCACTGAAGCTTTCTTT. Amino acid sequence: CASSDYRGTEAFF.